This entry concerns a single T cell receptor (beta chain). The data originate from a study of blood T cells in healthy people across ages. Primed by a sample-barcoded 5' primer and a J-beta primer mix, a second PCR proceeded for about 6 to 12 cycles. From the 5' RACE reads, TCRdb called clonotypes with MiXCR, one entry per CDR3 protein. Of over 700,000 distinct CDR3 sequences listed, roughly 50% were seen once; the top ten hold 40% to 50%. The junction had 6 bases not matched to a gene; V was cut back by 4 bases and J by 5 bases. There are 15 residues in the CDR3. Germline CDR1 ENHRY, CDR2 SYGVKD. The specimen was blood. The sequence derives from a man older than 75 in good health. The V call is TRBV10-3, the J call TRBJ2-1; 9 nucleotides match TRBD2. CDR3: CAISGIAGVNNEQFF. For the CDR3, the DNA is TGTGCCATCAGTGGAATAGCGGGAGTCAACAATGAGCAGTTCTTC.